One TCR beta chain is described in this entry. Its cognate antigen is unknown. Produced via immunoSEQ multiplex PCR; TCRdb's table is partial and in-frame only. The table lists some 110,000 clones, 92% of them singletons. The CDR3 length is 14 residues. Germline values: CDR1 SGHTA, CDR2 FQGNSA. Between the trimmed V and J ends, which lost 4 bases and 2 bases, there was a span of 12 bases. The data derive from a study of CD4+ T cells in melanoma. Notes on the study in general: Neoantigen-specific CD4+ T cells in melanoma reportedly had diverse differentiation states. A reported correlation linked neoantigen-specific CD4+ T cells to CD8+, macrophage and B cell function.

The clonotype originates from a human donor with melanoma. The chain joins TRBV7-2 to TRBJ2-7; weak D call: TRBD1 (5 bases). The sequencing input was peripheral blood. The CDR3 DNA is TGTGCCAGCAGCTCGTTAGGGGCTGCCTACGAGCAGTACTTC. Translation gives CASSSLGAAYEQYF.